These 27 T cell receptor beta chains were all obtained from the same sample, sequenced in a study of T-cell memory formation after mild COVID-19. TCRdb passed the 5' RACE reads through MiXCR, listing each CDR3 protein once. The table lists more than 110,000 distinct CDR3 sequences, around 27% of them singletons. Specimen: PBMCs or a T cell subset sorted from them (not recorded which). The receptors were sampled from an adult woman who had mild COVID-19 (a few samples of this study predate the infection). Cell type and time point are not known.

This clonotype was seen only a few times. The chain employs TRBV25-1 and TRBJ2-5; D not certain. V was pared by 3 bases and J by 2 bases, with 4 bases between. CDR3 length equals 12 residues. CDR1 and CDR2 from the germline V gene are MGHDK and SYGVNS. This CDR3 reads CASSEGQETQYF. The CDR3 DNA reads TGTGCCAGCAGTGAGGGTCAAGAGACCCAGTACTTC.

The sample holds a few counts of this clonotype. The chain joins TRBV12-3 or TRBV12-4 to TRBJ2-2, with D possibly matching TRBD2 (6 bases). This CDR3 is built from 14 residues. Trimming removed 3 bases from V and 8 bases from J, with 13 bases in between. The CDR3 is CASSFVSGAGELFF. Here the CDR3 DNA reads TGTGCCAGCAGTTTCGTTTCGGGAGCTGGGGAGCTGTTTTTT.

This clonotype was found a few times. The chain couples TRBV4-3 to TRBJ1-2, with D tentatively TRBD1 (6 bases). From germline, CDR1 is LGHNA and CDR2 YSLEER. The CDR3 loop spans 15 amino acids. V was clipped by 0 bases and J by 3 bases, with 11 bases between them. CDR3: CASSQESRGDYGYTF. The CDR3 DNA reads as TGCGCCAGCAGCCAAGAATCAAGGGGGGACTATGGCTACACCTTC.

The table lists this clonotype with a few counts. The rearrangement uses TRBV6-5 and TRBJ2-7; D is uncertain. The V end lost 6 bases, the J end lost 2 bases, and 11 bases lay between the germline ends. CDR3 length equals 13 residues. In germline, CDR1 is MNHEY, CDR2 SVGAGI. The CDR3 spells CASSPRAPYEQYF. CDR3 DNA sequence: TGTGCCAGCAGCCCTCGGGCTCCCTACGAGCAGTACTTC.

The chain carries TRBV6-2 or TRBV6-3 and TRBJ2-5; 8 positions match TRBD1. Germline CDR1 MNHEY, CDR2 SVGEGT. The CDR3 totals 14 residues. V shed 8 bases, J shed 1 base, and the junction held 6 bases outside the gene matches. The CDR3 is CASSGQGSQETQYF. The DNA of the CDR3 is TGTGCCAGCTCCGGACAGGGCAGCCAAGAGACCCAGTACTTC.

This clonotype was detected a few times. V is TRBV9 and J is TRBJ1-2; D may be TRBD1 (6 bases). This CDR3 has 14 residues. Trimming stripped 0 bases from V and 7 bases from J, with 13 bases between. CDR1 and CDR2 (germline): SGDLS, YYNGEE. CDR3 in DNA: TGTGCCAGCAGCGTAGGTGACAGGTGGAGTGGCTACACCTTC. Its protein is CASSVGDRWSGYTF. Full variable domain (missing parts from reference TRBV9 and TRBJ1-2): DSGVTQTPKHLITATGQRVTLRCSPRSGDLSVYWYQQSLDQGLQFLIQYYNGEERAKGNILERFSAQQFPDLHSELNLSSLELGDSALYFCASSVGDRWSGYTFGSGTRLTVV.

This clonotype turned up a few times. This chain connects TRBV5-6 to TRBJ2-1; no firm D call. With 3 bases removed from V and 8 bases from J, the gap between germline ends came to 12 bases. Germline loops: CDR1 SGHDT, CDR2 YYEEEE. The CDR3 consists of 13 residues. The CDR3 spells CASSSVGRDEQFF. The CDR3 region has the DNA TGTGCCAGCAGCTCGGTTGGGCGAGATGAGCAGTTCTTC. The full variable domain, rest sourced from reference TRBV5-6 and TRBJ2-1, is DAGVTQSPTHLIKTRGQQVTLRCSPKSGHDTVSWYQQALGQGPQFIFQYYEEEERQRGNFPDRFSGHQFPNYSSELNVNALLLGDSALYLCASSSVGRDEQFFGPGTRLTVL.

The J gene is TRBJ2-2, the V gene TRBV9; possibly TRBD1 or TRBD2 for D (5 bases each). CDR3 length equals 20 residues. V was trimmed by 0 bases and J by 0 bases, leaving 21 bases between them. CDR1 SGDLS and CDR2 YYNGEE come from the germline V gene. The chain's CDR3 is CASSVESAHFGGPNTGELFF. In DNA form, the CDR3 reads TGTGCCAGCAGCGTAGAGTCCGCACATTTTGGGGGTCCGAACACCGGGGAGCTGTTTTTT.

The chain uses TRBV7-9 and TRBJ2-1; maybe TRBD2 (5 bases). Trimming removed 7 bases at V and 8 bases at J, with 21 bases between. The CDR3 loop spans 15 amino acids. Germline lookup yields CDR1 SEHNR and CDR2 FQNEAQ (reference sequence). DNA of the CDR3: TGTGCCAGCACCCAAGTGGCTAGCTGGGGAGATGAGCAGTTCTTC. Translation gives CASTQVASWGDEQFF. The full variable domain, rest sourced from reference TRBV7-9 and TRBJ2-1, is DTGVSQNPRHKITKRGQNVTFRCDPISEHNRLYWYRQTLGQGPEFLTYFQNEAQLEKSRLLSDRFSAERPKGSFSTLEIQRTEQGDSAMYLCASTQVASWGDEQFFGPGTRLTVL.

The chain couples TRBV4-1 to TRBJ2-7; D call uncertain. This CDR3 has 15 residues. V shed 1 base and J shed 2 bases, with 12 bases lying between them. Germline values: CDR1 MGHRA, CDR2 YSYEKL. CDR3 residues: CASSQVFGVTYEQYF. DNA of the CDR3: TGCGCCAGCAGCCAAGTGTTTGGAGTTACCTACGAGCAGTACTTC.

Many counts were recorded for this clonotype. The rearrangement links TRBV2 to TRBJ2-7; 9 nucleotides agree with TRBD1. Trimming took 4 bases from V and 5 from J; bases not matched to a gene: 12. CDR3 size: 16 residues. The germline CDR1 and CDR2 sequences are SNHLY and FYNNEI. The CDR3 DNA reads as TGTGCCAGCAGTGCGGGACAGGGCAACCTAATCCACGAGCAGTACTTC. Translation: CASSAGQGNLIHEQYF.

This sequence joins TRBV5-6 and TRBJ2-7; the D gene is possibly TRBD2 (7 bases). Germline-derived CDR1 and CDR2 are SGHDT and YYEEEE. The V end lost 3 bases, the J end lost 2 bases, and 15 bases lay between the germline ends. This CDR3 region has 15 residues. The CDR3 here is CASSSWRGPTYEQYF. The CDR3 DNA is TGTGCCAGCAGCTCGTGGCGGGGGCCCACCTACGAGCAGTACTTC. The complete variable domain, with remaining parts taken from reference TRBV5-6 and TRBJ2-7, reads DAGVTQSPTHLIKTRGQQVTLRCSPKSGHDTVSWYQQALGQGPQFIFQYYEEEERQRGNFPDRFSGHQFPNYSSELNVNALLLGDSALYLCASSSWRGPTYEQYFGPGTRLTVT.

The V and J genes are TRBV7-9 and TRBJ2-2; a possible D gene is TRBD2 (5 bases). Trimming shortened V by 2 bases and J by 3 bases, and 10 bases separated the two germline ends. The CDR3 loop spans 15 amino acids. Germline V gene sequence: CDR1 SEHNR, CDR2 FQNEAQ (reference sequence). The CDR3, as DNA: TGTGCCAGCAGCTTAAAAGAGGGCTACACCGGGGAGCTGTTTTTT. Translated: CASSLKEGYTGELFF.

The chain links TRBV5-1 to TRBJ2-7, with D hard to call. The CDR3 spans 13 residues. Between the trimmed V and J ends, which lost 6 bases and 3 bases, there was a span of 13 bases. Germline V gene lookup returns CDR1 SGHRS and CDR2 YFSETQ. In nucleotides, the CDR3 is TGCGCCAGCACAGATACACCGTACTACGAGCAGTACTTC. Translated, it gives CASTDTPYYEQYF. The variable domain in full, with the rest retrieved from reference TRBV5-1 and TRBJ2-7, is KAGVTQTPRYLIKTRGQQVTLSCSPISGHRSVSWYQQTPGQGLQFLFEYFSETQRNKGNFPGRFSGRQFSNSRSEMNVSTLELGDSALYLCASTDTPYYEQYFGPGTRLTVT.

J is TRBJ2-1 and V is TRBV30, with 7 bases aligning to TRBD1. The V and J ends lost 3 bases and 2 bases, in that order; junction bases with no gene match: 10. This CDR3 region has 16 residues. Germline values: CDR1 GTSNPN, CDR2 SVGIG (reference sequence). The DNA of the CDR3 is TGTGCCTGGAGGGAACCCAGGGGGACCCCCTACAATGAGCAGTTCTTC. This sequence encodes CAWREPRGTPYNEQFF.

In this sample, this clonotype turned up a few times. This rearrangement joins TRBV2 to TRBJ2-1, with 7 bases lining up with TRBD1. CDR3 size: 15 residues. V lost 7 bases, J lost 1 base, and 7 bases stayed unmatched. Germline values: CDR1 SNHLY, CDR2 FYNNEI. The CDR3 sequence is CASTPGGRSYNEQFF. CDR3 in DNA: TGTGCCAGCACTCCAGGGGGTAGGTCCTACAATGAGCAGTTCTTC.

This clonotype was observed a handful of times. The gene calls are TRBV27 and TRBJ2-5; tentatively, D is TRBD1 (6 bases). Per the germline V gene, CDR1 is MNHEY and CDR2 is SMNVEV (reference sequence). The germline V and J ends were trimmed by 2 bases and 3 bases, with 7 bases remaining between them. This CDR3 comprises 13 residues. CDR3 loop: CASSLRTEETQYF. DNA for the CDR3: TGTGCCAGCAGTTTACGGACAGAAGAGACCCAGTACTTC.

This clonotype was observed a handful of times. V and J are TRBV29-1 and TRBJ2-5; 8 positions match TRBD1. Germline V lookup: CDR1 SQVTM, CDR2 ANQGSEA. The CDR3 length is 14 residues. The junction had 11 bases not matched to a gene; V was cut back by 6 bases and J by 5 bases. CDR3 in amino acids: CSVETGQGDETQYF. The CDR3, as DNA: TGCAGCGTCGAGACAGGACAGGGCGATGAGACCCAGTACTTC.

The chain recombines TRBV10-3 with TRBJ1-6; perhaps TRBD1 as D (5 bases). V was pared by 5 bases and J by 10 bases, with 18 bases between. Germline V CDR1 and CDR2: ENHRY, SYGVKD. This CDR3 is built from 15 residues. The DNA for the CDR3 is TGTGCCATCAGTAGTGTCCAACAGGTCTGGTCACCCCTCCACTTT. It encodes CAISSVQQVWSPLHF.

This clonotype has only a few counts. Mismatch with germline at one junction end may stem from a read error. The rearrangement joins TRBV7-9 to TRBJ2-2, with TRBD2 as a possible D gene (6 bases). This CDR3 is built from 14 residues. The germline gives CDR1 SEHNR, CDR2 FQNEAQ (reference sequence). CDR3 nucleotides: TGTGCCAGCCGGGTGGAGGGGAACCCCGGGGAGCTGTTTTTT. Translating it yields CASRVEGNPGELFF. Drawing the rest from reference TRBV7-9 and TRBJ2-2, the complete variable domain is DTGVSQNPRHKITKRGQNVTFRCDPISEHNRLYWYRQTLGQGPEFLTYFQNEAQLEKSRLLSDRFSAERPKGSFSTLEIQRTEQGDSAMYLCASRVEGNPGELFFGEGSRLTVL.

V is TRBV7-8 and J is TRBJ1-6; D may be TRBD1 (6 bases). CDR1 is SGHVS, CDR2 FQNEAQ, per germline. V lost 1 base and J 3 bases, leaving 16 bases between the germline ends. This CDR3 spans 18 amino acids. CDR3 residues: CASSLVLTGTYYNSPLHF. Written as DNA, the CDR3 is TGTGCCAGCAGCTTAGTCCTAACAGGGACCTACTATAATTCACCCCTCCACTTT.

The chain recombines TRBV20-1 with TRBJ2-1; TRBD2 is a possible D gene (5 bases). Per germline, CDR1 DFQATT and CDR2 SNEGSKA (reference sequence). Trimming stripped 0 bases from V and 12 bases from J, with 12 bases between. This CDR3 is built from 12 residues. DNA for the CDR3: TGCAGTGCTAGAGACGGCGCGGCGGGGCAGTTCTTC. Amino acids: CSARDGAAGQFF.

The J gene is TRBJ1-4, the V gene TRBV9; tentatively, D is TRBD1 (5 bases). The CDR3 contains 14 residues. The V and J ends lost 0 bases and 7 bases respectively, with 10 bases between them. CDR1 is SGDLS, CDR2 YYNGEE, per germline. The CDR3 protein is CASSVGGISEKLFF. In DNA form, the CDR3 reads TGTGCCAGCAGCGTAGGGGGCATTAGTGAAAAACTGTTTTTT. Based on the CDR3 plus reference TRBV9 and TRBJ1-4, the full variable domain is DSGVTQTPKHLITATGQRVTLRCSPRSGDLSVYWYQQSLDQGLQFLIQYYNGEERAKGNILERFSAQQFPDLHSELNLSSLELGDSALYFCASSVGGISEKLFFGSGTQLSVL.

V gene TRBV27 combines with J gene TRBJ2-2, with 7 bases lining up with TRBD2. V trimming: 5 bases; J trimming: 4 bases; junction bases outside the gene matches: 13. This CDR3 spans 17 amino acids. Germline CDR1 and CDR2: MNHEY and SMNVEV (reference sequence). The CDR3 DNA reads TGTGCCAGCAGTCTACTCCTTGGGGCTAGCGGCACCGGGGAGCTGTTTTTT. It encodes CASSLLLGASGTGELFF.

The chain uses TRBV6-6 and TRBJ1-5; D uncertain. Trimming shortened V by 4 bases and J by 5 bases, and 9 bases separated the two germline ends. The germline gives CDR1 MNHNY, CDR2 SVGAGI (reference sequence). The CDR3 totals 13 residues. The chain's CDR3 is CASSSGPHQPQHF. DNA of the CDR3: TGTGCCAGCAGTTCCGGGCCTCATCAGCCCCAGCATTTT.

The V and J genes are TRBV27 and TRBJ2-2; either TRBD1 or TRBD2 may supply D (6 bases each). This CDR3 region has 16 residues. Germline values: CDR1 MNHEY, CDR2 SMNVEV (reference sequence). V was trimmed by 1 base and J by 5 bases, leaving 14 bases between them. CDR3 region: CASSLLEGGGTGELFF. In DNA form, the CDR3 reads TGTGCCAGCAGTTTATTGGAGGGGGGCGGGACCGGGGAGCTGTTTTTT.

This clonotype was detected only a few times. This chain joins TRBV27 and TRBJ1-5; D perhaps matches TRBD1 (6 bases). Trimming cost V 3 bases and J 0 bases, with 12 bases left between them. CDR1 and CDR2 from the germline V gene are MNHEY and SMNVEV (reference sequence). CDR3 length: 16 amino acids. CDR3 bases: TGTGCCAGCAGTTTGGACAGCCTGGGTAGCAATCAGCCCCAGCATTTT. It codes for CASSLDSLGSNQPQHF.